The 6 T cell receptor beta chains in this list originate from one sample, sequenced in a study of blood T cells in healthy people across ages. A second PCR, run for roughly 7 to 11 cycles, used a sample-barcoded 5' primer plus a J-beta primer mix. TCRdb fed the 5' RACE reads into MiXCR, producing one record per CDR3 protein. The table shows 650,000 to 700,000 distinct CDR3 sequences, with approximately 31% occurring only once. The sample taken for sequencing was blood. The origin of the receptors is a woman at least 80 years old in good health.

The chain is built from TRBV19 and TRBJ1-4, with D maybe TRBD1 (6 bases). The CDR3 sequence is 17 residues long. Germline lookup yields CDR1 LNHDA and CDR2 SQIVND (reference sequence). V was shortened by 3 bases and J by 5 bases, with 19 bases between the two germline ends. Here the CDR3 reads CASSIGFRDRWNEKLFF. The CDR3 DNA sequence: TGTGCCAGTAGTATTGGATTTCGTGACAGGTGGAATGAAAAACTGTTTTTT.

As to this clonotype: A much larger clone is a single base away; this may be a read error. V gene TRBV7-9 combines with J gene TRBJ2-5, with 11 bases identical to TRBD2. V was clipped by 4 bases and J by 11 bases; unmatched bases: 15. CDR3 size: 16 residues. The germline V gene has CDR1 SEHNR and CDR2 FQNEAQ (reference sequence). The CDR3 spells CASSSTSGAPHNEQYF. As DNA, the CDR3 is TGTGCCAGCAGCTCGACTAGCGGGGCTCCCCATAATGAGCAGTACTTC.

This rearrangement joins TRBV20-1 to TRBJ2-1, with D tentatively TRBD2 (7 bases). V was pared by 6 bases and J by 4 bases, with 19 bases between. Germline lookup yields CDR1 DFQATT and CDR2 SNEGSKA (reference sequence). The CDR3 totals 15 residues. CDR3 coding DNA: TGCAGTGCCCCTAGCGGAGGGGGGGGGTACAATGAGCAGTTCTTC. As protein: CSAPSGGGGYNEQFF.

This clonotype has just a few counts. This chain links TRBV5-1 with TRBJ2-7; 7 bases align to TRBD2. Near its end, the DNA agrees better with TRBJ2-5, so the J call may be wrong. Germline CDR1 SGHRS, CDR2 YFSETQ. This CDR3 has 14 residues. The CDR3 here is CASSWERDRETQYF. For the CDR3, the DNA is TGCGCCAGCAGCTGGGAGCGGGATAGGGAGACCCAGTACTTC.

This clonotype was recorded many times. The V gene is TRBV7-9, the J gene TRBJ1-2; D gene uncertain. V lost 3 bases to trimming and J lost 8 bases, with 7 bases between them. The CDR3 length is 11 residues. Germline lookup yields CDR1 SEHNR and CDR2 FQNEAQ (reference sequence). CDR3 in DNA: TGTGCCAGCAGCTTGTCAAGGGGCTACACCTTC. Amino acid sequence: CASSLSRGYTF. The full variable domain, in which reference TRBV7-9 and TRBJ1-2 provide the parts outside the CDR3, is DTGVSQNPRHKITKRGQNVTFRCDPISEHNRLYWYRQTLGQGPEFLTYFQNEAQLEKSRLLSDRFSAERPKGSFSTLEIQRTEQGDSAMYLCASSLSRGYTFGSGTRLTVV.

In the case of this clonotype: Since a much larger clone is just one base distant, this may be a read error. The chain couples TRBV4-1 to TRBJ2-1; 7 bases are a match to TRBD1. This CDR3 spans 15 amino acids. CDR1 is MGHRA, CDR2 YSYEKL, per germline. V was clipped by 6 bases and J by 3 bases; unmatched bases: 8. CDR3 DNA: TGCGCCAGCAGAACCGGCTGGGACAGCTACAATGAGCAGTTCTTC. Translated: CASRTGWDSYNEQFF.